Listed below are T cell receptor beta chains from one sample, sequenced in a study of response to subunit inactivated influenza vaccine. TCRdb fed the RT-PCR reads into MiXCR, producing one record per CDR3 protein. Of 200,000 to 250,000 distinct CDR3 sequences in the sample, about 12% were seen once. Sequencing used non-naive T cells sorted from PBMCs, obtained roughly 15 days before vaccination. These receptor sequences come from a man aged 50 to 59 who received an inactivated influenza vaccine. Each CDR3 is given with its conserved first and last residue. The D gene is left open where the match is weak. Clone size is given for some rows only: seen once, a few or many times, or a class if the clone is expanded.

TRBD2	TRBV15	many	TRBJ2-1	CATSRVQAGATYNEQFF	TGTGCCACCAGCAGAGTGCAAGCGGGAGCAACCTACAATGAGCAGTTCTTC
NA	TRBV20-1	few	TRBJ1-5	CSAPGQVSNQPQHF	TGCAGTGCGCCGGGACAAGTGAGCAATCAGCCCCAGCATTTT
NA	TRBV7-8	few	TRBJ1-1	CASSEGHRGTEAFF	TGTGCCAGCAGCGAGGGGCACAGAGGCACTGAAGCTTTCTTT
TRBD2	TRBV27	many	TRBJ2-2	CASSLRDVLAGGFGAWNTGELFF	TGTGCCAGCAGTTTAAGGGACGTTCTAGCGGGAGGATTTGGGGCCTGGAACACCGGGGAGCTGTTTTTT
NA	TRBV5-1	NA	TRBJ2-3	CASSLVGGTTDTQYF	TGCGCCAGCAGCTTGGTGGGTGGGACCACAGATACGCAGTATTTT
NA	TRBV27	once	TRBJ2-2	CAGSPSTGPGELFF	TGTGCCGGCAGTCCCTCCACAGGGCCCGGGGAGCTGTTTTTT
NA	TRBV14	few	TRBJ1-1	CASSQESRRVNTEAFF	TGTGCCAGCAGCCAAGAGAGTCGCAGGGTGAACACTGAAGCTTTCTTT
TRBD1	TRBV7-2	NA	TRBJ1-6	CASSLHRGQGSPLHF	TGTGCCAGCAGCCTACACAGGGGGCAGGGTTCACCCCTCCACTTT
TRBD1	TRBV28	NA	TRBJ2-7	CASRNPRGYEQYF	TGTGCCAGCAGAAACCCCAGGGGGTACGAGCAGTACTTC
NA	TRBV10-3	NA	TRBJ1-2	CAISEGQNYGYTF	TGTGCCATCAGTGAAGGACAGAACTATGGCTACACCTTC
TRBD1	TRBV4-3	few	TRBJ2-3	CASSQGWGQSFLDTQYF	TGCGCCAGCAGCCAAGGGTGGGGACAGTCCTTCTTAGATACGCAGTATTTT
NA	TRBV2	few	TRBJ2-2	CASSVQGPQNTGELFF	TGTGCCAGCAGTGTGCAGGGCCCTCAGAACACCGGGGAGCTGTTTTTT
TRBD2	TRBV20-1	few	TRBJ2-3	CSAPPAGASTDTQYF	TGCAGTGCCCCCCCAGCGGGAGCGAGCACAGATACGCAGTATTTT
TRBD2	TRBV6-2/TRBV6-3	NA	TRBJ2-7	CASQTSGGPYEQYF	TGTGCCAGCCAGACTAGCGGGGGTCCCTACGAGCAGTACTTC
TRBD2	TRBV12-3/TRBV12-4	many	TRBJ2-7	CASSLAGAHEQYF	TGTGCCAGCAGTCTAGCGGGGGCACACGAGCAGTACTTC
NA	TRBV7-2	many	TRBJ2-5	CASSLAGVRETQYF	TGTGCCAGCAGCTTAGCAGGGGTTCGAGAGACCCAGTACTTC
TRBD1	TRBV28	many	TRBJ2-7	CASSPTGTYEQYF	TGTGCCAGCAGTCCGACAGGGACCTACGAGCAGTACTTC
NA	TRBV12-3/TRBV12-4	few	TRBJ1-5	CASSRDDQPQHF	TGTGCCAGCAGTCGGGATGATCAGCCCCAGCATTTT
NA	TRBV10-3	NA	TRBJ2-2	CAISEGATGELFF	TGTGCCATCAGTGAAGGGGCCACCGGGGAGCTGTTTTTT
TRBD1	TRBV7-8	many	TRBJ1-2	CASSLSRNRGTNSGYTF	TGTGCCAGCAGCTTGTCGCGAAACAGGGGAACAAACTCTGGCTACACCTTC
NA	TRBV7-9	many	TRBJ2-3	CASSLLGLSTDTQYF	TGTGCCAGCAGCTTACTAGGATTGAGCACAGATACGCAGTATTTT
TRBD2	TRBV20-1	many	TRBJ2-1	CSAAGLAGYNEQFF	TGCAGTGCAGCCGGACTAGCGGGATACAATGAGCAGTTCTTC
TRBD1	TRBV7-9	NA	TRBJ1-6	CASSRAGGSGNSPLHF	TGTGCCAGCAGCCGAGCAGGGGGATCTGGGAATTCACCCCTCCACTTT
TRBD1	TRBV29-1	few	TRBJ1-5	CSTSQGGNQPQHF	TGCAGCACCTCACAGGGGGGAAATCAGCCCCAGCATTTT
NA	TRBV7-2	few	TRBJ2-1	CASSFTDYNEQFF	TGTGCCAGCAGCTTTACGGACTACAATGAGCAGTTCTTC
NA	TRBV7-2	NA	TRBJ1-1	CASSSSSVATTEAFF	TGTGCCAGCAGCAGCTCATCGGTAGCTACAACTGAAGCTTTCTTT
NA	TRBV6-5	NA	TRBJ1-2	CASSHTGRVDYGYTF	TGTGCCAGCAGTCACACAGGGAGGGTCGACTATGGCTACACCTTC
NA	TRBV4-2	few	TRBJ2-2	CASSQELADNTGELFF	TGTGCCAGCAGCCAAGAACTAGCTGATAACACCGGGGAGCTGTTTTTT
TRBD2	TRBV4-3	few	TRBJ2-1	CASSQDGTSGGFYNEQFF	TGCGCCAGCAGCCAAGATGGGACTAGCGGGGGCTTCTACAATGAGCAGTTCTTC
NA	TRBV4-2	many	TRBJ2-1	CASSPSARENNEQFF	TGTGCCAGCAGCCCGTCGGCTAGAGAAAACAATGAGCAGTTCTTC
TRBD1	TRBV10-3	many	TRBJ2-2	CAIWQGAKTGELFF	TGTGCCATCTGGCAGGGGGCGAAAACCGGGGAGCTGTTTTTT
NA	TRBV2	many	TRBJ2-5	CASKSLQKTNF	TGTGCCAGCAAAAGCCTACAGAAAACGAACTTC
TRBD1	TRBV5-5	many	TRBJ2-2	CASSLVQGTGELFF	TGTGCCAGCAGCTTGGTACAGGGGACCGGGGAGCTGTTTTTT
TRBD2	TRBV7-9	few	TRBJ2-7	CASSLFLAGGEQYF	TGTGCCAGCAGCTTATTTCTAGCGGGAGGGGAGCAGTACTTC
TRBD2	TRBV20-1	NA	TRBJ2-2	CSAYPGLAGNTGELFF	TGCAGTGCTTATCCGGGACTAGCGGGGAACACCGGGGAGCTGTTTTTT
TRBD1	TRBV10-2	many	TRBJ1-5	CASSEGDRVNQPQHF	TGCGCCAGCAGTGAGGGGGACAGAGTCAATCAGCCCCAGCATTTT
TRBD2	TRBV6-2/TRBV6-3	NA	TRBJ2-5	CASRRVAGRGVGGRETQYF	TGTGCCAGCAGACGGGTAGCGGGAAGGGGTGTTGGAGGTCGAGAGACCCAGTACTTC
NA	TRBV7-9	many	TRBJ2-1	CASSTSYNEQFF	TGTGCCAGCAGCACCTCCTACAATGAGCAGTTCTTC
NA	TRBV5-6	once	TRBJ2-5	CASSFEGTQETQYF	TGTGCCAGCAGTTTCGAAGGGACGCAAGAGACCCAGTACTTC
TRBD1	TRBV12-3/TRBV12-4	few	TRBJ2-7	CASSLGTGMSYEQYF	TGTGCCAGCAGTTTGGGGACAGGAATGAGTTACGAGCAGTACTTC
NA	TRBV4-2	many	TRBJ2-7	CASSQEVSPHEQYF	TGTGCCAGCAGCCAAGAAGTATCCCCCCACGAGCAGTACTTC
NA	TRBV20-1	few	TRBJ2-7	CSALGATYEQYF	TGCAGTGCTCTCGGCGCGACCTACGAGCAGTACTTC